This TCR beta chain originates from a study of cytomegalovirus exposure and HLA in healthy donors. Study results and caveats: Later on, a genetic analysis was performed. It linked a missense variant in DCLRE1C with V- and J-gene trimming of TCR beta. By HLA locus, TCR association rates varied in a later analysis, with DRB1 showing the most and HLA-C the fewest.

13 Jbeta primers and 60 Vbeta primers were used for the PCR. TCRdb's copy holds only in-frame clones and misses some; the assay was immunoSEQ multiplex PCR. The sample carries 130,000 to 150,000 clones, around 80% recorded once. In regard to this clone: Its antigen is currently unknown.

Per germline, CDR1 MGHDK and CDR2 SYGVNS. The CDR3 is made up of 14 amino acids. Germline trimming cut 3 bases from V and 11 bases from J; bases unmatched to any gene: 8. Sequencing input: PBMCs. This chain uses TRBV25-1 with TRBJ1-2, with 11 bases identical to TRBD1. This TCR was sampled from a female donor in good health and CMV-seronegative. The CDR3 loop reads CASSDLGTGGKYTF. In DNA, the CDR3 is TGTGCCAGCAGTGATTTAGGGACAGGGGGGAAATACACCTTC.